This passage covers 15 T cell receptor beta chains from one sample sequenced in a study of blood T cell repertoires in COVID-19. Here immunoSEQ multiplex PCR was the method, and the copy in TCRdb shows in-frame clones only, minus some. The sample shows roughly 23,000 clones, around 90% of them seen only once. Sample: peripheral blood. Receptors originate from a man between 65 and 85 years old with COVID-19, enrolled during active disease.

This chain joins TRBV2 and TRBJ1-2; D gene ambiguous. Germline CDR1 and CDR2: SNHLY and FYNNEI. V lost 6 bases and J 5 bases, leaving 7 bases between the germline ends. This CDR3 has 11 amino acids. CDR3 bases: TGTGCCAGCAGAACTGGTTATGGCTACACCTTC. Its translation: CASRTGYGYTF. The full variable domain, with the rest looked up from reference TRBV2 and TRBJ1-2, is EPEVTQTPSHQVTQMGQEVILRCVPISNHLYFYWYRQILGQKVEFLVSFYNNEISEKSEIFDDQFSVERPDGSNFTLKIRSTKLEDSAMYFCASRTGYGYTFGSGTRLTVV.

The V and J genes are TRBV7-2 and TRBJ1-2, with 8 bases lining up with TRBD1. Trimming took 2 bases from V and 5 from J; bases not matched to a gene: 10. The CDR3 sequence is 16 residues long. The germline gives CDR1 SGHTA, CDR2 FQGNSA. The CDR3 sequence: CASSLFPGGFQYGYTF. The CDR3 DNA is TGTGCCAGCAGCTTATTTCCAGGGGGCTTTCAATATGGCTACACCTTC.

The rearrangement links TRBV7-9 to TRBJ1-2, with D uncertain. Germline CDR1 reads SEHNR; CDR2 reads FQNEAQ (reference sequence). The CDR3 has 13 residues. Trimming took off 6 bases at V and 4 bases at J, with 12 bases between the two ends. The CDR3 reads CASSPSGTYGYTF. DNA of the CDR3: TGTGCCAGCAGTCCATCGGGAACCTATGGCTACACCTTC.

This chain joins TRBV4-1 and TRBJ1-2, with D maybe TRBD1 (5 bases). This CDR3 is 16 amino acids long. The germline gives CDR1 MGHRA, CDR2 YSYEKL. Trimming pared 4 bases from V and 5 bases from J, leaving 20 bases between. The CDR3 DNA is TGCGCCAGCAGCCGGACAAGAGGTGACGAGGTATATGGCTACACCTTC. It translates to CASSRTRGDEVYGYTF.

This chain joins TRBV7-2 and TRBJ1-2; the match to TRBD1 covers 7 bases. Trimming cost V 10 bases and J 6 bases; bases outside gene matches: 11. This CDR3 spans 13 amino acids. The V gene's germline CDR1 is SGHTA and CDR2 FQGNSA. CDR3 sequence reads: CATTTGNDDGYTF. DNA for the CDR3: TGTGCCACTACGACAGGGAATGATGATGGCTACACCTTC.

The chain employs TRBV5-1 and TRBJ2-7, with 8 positions matching TRBD2. After removal of 5 bases from V and 5 bases from J, the junction contained 9 bases not matched to a gene. Germline V CDR1 and CDR2: SGHRS, YFSETQ. The length of the CDR3 is 14 residues. The CDR3, as DNA: TGCGCCAGCAGAAGCCACTACGGGAGGGACGAGCAGTACTTC. It yields the protein CASRSHYGRDEQYF.

This rearrangement joins TRBV18 to TRBJ1-3; possibly TRBD1 for D (6 bases). Per germline, CDR1 KGHSH and CDR2 LQKENI. CDR3 size: 16 residues. The ends were cut back, 2 bases at V and 0 bases at J, with 11 bases in the middle. For the CDR3, the DNA is TGTGCCAGCTCACCAACAGGACAGAGCTCTGGAAACACCATATATTTT. Translated: CASSPTGQSSGNTIYF.

V is TRBV7-9 and J is TRBJ2-6; D remains ambiguous. This CDR3 comprises 18 residues. The V gene's germline CDR1 is SEHNR and CDR2 FQNEAQ (reference sequence). V was shortened by 3 bases and J by 0 bases, with 15 bases between the two germline ends. This chain's CDR3 is CASSFSSKRLSGANVLTF. DNA of the CDR3: TGTGCCAGCAGCTTCTCTTCTAAAAGACTCTCTGGGGCCAACGTCCTGACTTTC.

This rearrangement joins TRBV5-4 to TRBJ2-5, with D unclear. V lost 4 bases, J lost 2 bases, and 15 bases lay in between. Germline V CDR1 and CDR2: SGHNT, YYREEE (reference sequence). This CDR3 is 15 amino acids long. The CDR3 sequence: CASSRTIDLQETQYF. As DNA, the CDR3 is TGTGCCAGCAGCCGCACTATTGACTTGCAAGAGACCCAGTACTTC.

This clone was seen once. This CDR3 reads CASSLVIPSGEQYF. CDR3 in DNA: TGTGCCAGCAGCTTAGTTATCCCCTCGGGCGAGCAGTACTTC. J is TRBJ2-7 and V is TRBV7-8; D unresolved. The CDR3 runs to 14 residues. V was cut by 1 base and J by 6 bases, with 13 bases left in between. Germline CDR1 reads SGHVS; CDR2 reads FQNEAQ. The full variable domain, its missing parts supplied by reference TRBV7-8 and TRBJ2-7, is GAGVSQSPRYKVAKRGQDVALRCDPISGHVSLFWYQQALGQGPEFLTYFQNEAQLDKSGLPSDRFFAERPEGSVSTLKIQRTQQEDSAVYLCASSLVIPSGEQYFGPGTRLTVT.

The rearrangement links TRBV21-1 to TRBJ1-5; the table's D gene call, TRBD1, was not cross checked with the DNA. TRBV21-1 is listed as a pseudogene. This CDR3 has 17 residues. The CDR3 region has the DNA TGTGCCAGCAGCAAAACAGAAGGGCAGGGGCATGATCAGCCCCAGCATTTT. Its translation is CASSKTEGQGHDQPQHF.

The chain is built from TRBV5-1 and TRBJ2-5; D gene uncertain. V was clipped by 0 bases and J by 5 bases, with 8 bases between them. The germline CDR1 and CDR2 sequences are SGHRS and YFSETQ. The CDR3 length is 13 residues. The CDR3 spells CASSLVFAETQYF. The CDR3 region has the DNA TGCGCCAGCAGCTTGGTGTTTGCGGAGACCCAGTACTTC. The variable domain in full, completed from reference TRBV5-1 and TRBJ2-5, reads KAGVTQTPRYLIKTRGQQVTLSCSPISGHRSVSWYQQTPGQGLQFLFEYFSETQRNKGNFPGRFSGRQFSNSRSEMNVSTLELGDSALYLCASSLVFAETQYFGPGTRLLVL.

The chain has TRBV5-5 and TRBJ2-7; possible D gene TRBD1, 6 bases. Germline-derived CDR1 and CDR2 are SGHKS and YYEKEE (reference sequence). Deletions cut 2 bases from V and 3 bases from J, with 12 bases between. The CDR3 is 14 amino acids. DNA for the CDR3: TGTGCCAGCAGCTTCCCAGGGGACCTCTACGAGCAGTACTTC. Translation: CASSFPGDLYEQYF. The full variable domain, with the rest looked up from reference TRBV5-5 and TRBJ2-7, is DAGVTQSPTHLIKTRGQQVTLRCSPISGHKSVSWYQQVLGQGPQFIFQYYEKEERGRGNFPDRFSARQFPNYSSELNVNALLLGDSALYLCASSFPGDLYEQYFGPGTRLTVT.

This clone was observed once. The chain carries TRBV4-1 and TRBJ2-7, with 10 positions matching TRBD1. The length of the CDR3 is 15 residues. Trimming at V came to 3 bases and at J to 3 bases, leaving 5 bases not matched to a gene. Germline CDR1 is MGHRA and CDR2 is YSYEKL. DNA for the CDR3: TGCGCCAGCAGCCACCGAGGACAGGGGGACTACGAGCAGTACTTC. Translated: CASSHRGQGDYEQYF.

The J gene is TRBJ2-6, the V gene TRBV5-1, with D maybe TRBD2 (6 bases). V lost 4 bases to trimming and J lost 2 bases, with 16 bases between them. Looked up from germline, CDR1 is SGHRS and CDR2 is YFSETQ. The CDR3 totals 17 residues. This chain's CDR3 is CASSPHSGGTGANVLTF. CDR3 DNA sequence: TGCGCCAGCAGCCCCCACAGTGGGGGGACTGGGGCCAACGTCCTGACTTTC. Combining the CDR3 with reference TRBV5-1 and TRBJ2-6 gives the whole variable domain KAGVTQTPRYLIKTRGQQVTLSCSPISGHRSVSWYQQTPGQGLQFLFEYFSETQRNKGNFPGRFSGRQFSNSRSEMNVSTLELGDSALYLCASSPHSGGTGANVLTFGAGSRLTVL.